The source of this TCR beta chain is a study of identical twins. Study-level points and caveats: Diverse VJ usage suggested most zero-insertion clonotypes were not invariant T cells.

All donors were healthy Caucasians. Regarding this clonotype: Its antigen is currently unknown.

Each CDR3 protein gets one entry after TCRdb re-called the 5' RACE reads with MiXCR. The table lists some 1,600,000 distinct CDR3 sequences, roughly a third of them singletons. This TCR was sampled from a newborn girl in good health. The source material was cord blood.

CDR3 DNA: TGTGCCAGCAGAAAAGAGGGCCTAGCGGGGGGTCAGGAGCAGTACTTC. Encoded protein: CASRKEGLAGGQEQYF. V and J are TRBV3-1 and TRBJ2-5, with 11 bases identical to TRBD2. CDR1 is LGHDT, CDR2 YNNKEL, per germline (reference sequence). V dropped 6 bases and J dropped 11; count of bases not matched to a gene: 17. This CDR3 has 16 amino acids.